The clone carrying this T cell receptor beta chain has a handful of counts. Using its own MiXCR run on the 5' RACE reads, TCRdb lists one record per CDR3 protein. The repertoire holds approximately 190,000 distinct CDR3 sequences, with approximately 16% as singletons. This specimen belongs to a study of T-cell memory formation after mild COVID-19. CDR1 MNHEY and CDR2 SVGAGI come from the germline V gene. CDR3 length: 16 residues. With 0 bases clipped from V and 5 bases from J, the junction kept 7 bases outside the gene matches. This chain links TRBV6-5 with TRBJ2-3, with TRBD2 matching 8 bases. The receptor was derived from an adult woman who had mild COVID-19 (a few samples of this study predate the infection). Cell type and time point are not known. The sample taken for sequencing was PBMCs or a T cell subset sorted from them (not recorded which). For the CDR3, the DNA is TGTGCCAGCAGTTACTCGGGACTAGGGGCTGGAGATACGCAGTATTTT. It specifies CASSYSGLGAGDTQYF.